These 29 T cell receptor beta chains share one sample of origin, sequenced in a study of STAT3 mutations in large granular lymphocyte leukemia. Whole-study findings and limits: At least one immunodominant TCR beta clonotype appeared in every T-cell large granular lymphocyte leukemia patient.

Sequencing used immunoSEQ multiplex PCR; TCRdb keeps in-frame clones, though not all of them. The sample lists about 5,000 clones, 88% occurring once. For these TCRs, the target antigens are not known. The sequencing sample was made of PBMCs. The receptors here all came from a human donor with T large granular lymphocyte leukemia. Some clones in this sample may be carry-over from other donors' samples.

The chain joins TRBV11-3 to TRBJ1-1, with a weak D call TRBD1 (6 bases). Trimming cost V 1 base and J 1 base, with 19 bases left between them. Germline CDR1 SGHNT, CDR2 YENEEA. This CDR3 region has 18 residues. As DNA, the CDR3 is TGTGCCAGCAGCTTAGCGGGCTTGTGGGGGGCCCAGAACACTGAAGCTTTCTTT. The encoded protein is CASSLAGLWGAQNTEAFF.

This chain links TRBV19 with TRBJ1-5; maybe TRBD1 (5 bases). V dropped 5 bases and J dropped 2 bases, with 22 bases sitting between them. CDR3 size: 18 residues. Germline V CDR1 and CDR2: LNHDA, SQIVND (reference sequence). CDR3 residues: CASSAPAQGNIGNQPQHF. The CDR3 coding sequence is TGTGCCAGTAGTGCGCCGGCCCAGGGTAACATAGGCAATCAGCCCCAGCATTTT.

The gene calls are TRBV11-2 and TRBJ2-5; D tentatively fits TRBD1 or TRBD2 (5 bases each). CDR3 length: 16 amino acids. The germline gives CDR1 SGHAT, CDR2 FQNNGV. V lost 5 bases, J lost 0 bases, and 16 bases lay in between. Written as DNA, the CDR3 is TGTGCCAGCAGCAATCGCCGGGACGGCAACCAAGAGACCCAGTACTTC. Residues: CASSNRRDGNQETQYF.

The chain uses TRBV19 and TRBJ2-1; 10 bases agree with TRBD2. The length of the CDR3 is 14 residues. Trimming took 5 bases from V and 10 from J; bases not matched to a gene: 8. Per the germline V gene, CDR1 is LNHDA and CDR2 is SQIVND (reference sequence). The CDR3 region is CASSPPGTSDEQFF. CDR3 bases: TGTGCCAGTAGTCCACCCGGGACTAGCGACGAGCAGTTCTTC.

This clone has just a few counts. This chain joins TRBV30 and TRBJ2-7, with unresolved D. CDR3 length: 12 residues. CDR1 is GTSNPN and CDR2 is SVGIG in the germline V gene (reference sequence). Trimming left V 2 bases short and J 2 bases short, with 7 bases between. The CDR3 sequence: CAWSNSAYEQYF. CDR3 bases: TGTGCCTGGAGTAACAGTGCCTACGAGCAGTACTTC.

The chain is built from TRBV6-6 and TRBJ2-7; D may be TRBD2 (5 bases). Germline assignment: CDR1 MNHNY and CDR2 SVGAGI (reference sequence). The CDR3 is made up of 15 amino acids. Trimming shortened V by 0 bases and J by 2 bases, and 11 bases separated the two germline ends. CDR3 sequence reads: CASSYSQTTPYEQYF. DNA for the CDR3: TGTGCCAGCAGTTACTCCCAGACTACCCCCTACGAGCAGTACTTC.

This chain joins TRBV18 and TRBJ1-1; the D is unclear. Germline CDR1 KGHSH, CDR2 LQKENI. The CDR3 has 13 residues. V was shortened by 3 bases and J by 7 bases, with 12 bases between the two germline ends. The CDR3 coding sequence is TGTGCCAGCTCACCCGCCGGAGGGAGTGAAGCTTTCTTT. Protein product: CASSPAGGSEAFF. The full variable domain, its missing parts supplied by reference TRBV18 and TRBJ1-1, is NAGVMQNPRHLVRRRGQEARLRCSPMKGHSHVYWYRQLPEEGLKFMVYLQKENIIDESGMPKERFSAEFPKEGPSILRIQQVVRGDSAAYFCASSPAGGSEAFFGQGTRLTVV.

This chain connects TRBV2 to TRBJ2-7; tentative D call: TRBD1 (5 bases). V was clipped by 3 bases and J by 7 bases, with 16 bases between them. From germline, CDR1 is SNHLY and CDR2 FYNNEI. The CDR3 contains 14 residues. This chain's CDR3 is CASSEELGVGEQYF. The DNA of the CDR3 is TGTGCCAGCAGTGAGGAGCTAGGGGTGGGTGAGCAGTACTTC.

The CDR3 bases are TGTGCCAGCAGCTCCCCGAGCGGGGGGCAGAATGAGCAGTTCTTC. Translating it yields CASSSPSGGQNEQFF. The J gene is TRBJ2-1, the V gene TRBV7-9, with 9 bases aligning to TRBD2. CDR3 length: 15 residues. Germline loops: CDR1 SEHNR, CDR2 FQNEAQ (reference sequence). V lost 4 bases and J lost 7; bases outside the gene matches: 8.

The rearrangement links TRBV27 to TRBJ1-4, with D uncertain. From germline, CDR1 is MNHEY and CDR2 SMNVEV (reference sequence). The CDR3 covers 13 residues. Trimming shortened V by 0 bases and J by 4 bases, and 3 bases separated the two germline ends. The CDR3 sequence is CASSLSFNEKLFF. The CDR3 DNA reads as TGTGCCAGCAGTTTATCGTTTAATGAAAAACTGTTTTTT. Full variable domain (missing parts from reference TRBV27 and TRBJ1-4): EAQVTQNPRYLITVTGKKLTVTCSQNMNHEYMSWYRQDPGLGLRQIYYSMNVEVTDKGDVPEGYKVSRKEKRNFPLILESPSPNQTSLYFCASSLSFNEKLFFGSGTQLSVL.

This clone occurred a few times. The genes are TRBV28 and TRBJ1-6, with no clear D. Trimming cost V 1 base and J 13 bases, with 14 bases left between them. The V gene's germline CDR1 is MDHEN and CDR2 SYDVKM. CDR3 length equals 14 residues. CDR3 in amino acids: CASSLLETRSPLHF. The CDR3 region has the DNA TGTGCCAGCAGTTTATTAGAGACACGGTCGCCCCTCCACTTT.

The chain has TRBV12-5 and TRBJ2-5; perhaps D is TRBD1 or TRBD2 (5 bases each). The CDR3 has 15 amino acids. Trimming took 6 bases from V and 5 from J, leaving 19 bases between them. CDR1 and CDR2 from the germline V gene are LGHNT and FRNRAP. The CDR3 DNA is TGTGCTAGTGGCCCCGGTGGGGCTACGGGGGAGACCCAGTACTTC. Its protein product is CASGPGGATGETQYF.

The chain has TRBV7-2 and TRBJ2-5; TRBD2 agrees at 10 bases. The CDR3 consists of 15 residues. Germline trimming cut 3 bases from V and 4 bases from J; bases unmatched to any gene: 5. Germline V lookup: CDR1 SGHTA, CDR2 FQGNSA. CDR3 DNA sequence: TGTGCCAGCAGCTTTGCTAGCGGGAGAGGAGAGACCCAGTACTTC. The encoded protein is CASSFASGRGETQYF.

V usage is TRBV4-3 and J usage is TRBJ1-1; 8 bases are a match to TRBD1. V lost 0 bases and J lost 5; bases outside the gene matches: 5. Germline V gene data show CDR1 as LGHNA and CDR2 as YSLEER. The CDR3 is 15 residues long. The CDR3 loop reads CASSQDYRGDTEAFF. The CDR3 DNA is TGCGCCAGCAGCCAAGATTACAGGGGGGATACTGAAGCTTTCTTT.

The chain employs TRBV6-6 and TRBJ1-4; 7 nucleotides line up with TRBD1. This CDR3 is 13 amino acids long. Germline values: CDR1 MNHNY, CDR2 SVGAGI (reference sequence). Unmatched junction bases numbered 2, after V lost 7 bases and J lost 3 bases. CDR3 sequence (DNA): TGTGCCAGCAAGGGGACAGCTAATGAAAAACTGTTTTTT. Translation: CASKGTANEKLFF.

The chain has TRBV15 and TRBJ2-2, with D maybe TRBD2 (6 bases). V gave up 4 bases and J gave up 6 bases, with 12 bases separating them. The CDR3 length is 14 residues. Germline V lookup: CDR1 LNHNV, CDR2 YYDKDF (reference sequence). The CDR3 loop reads CATSITGEAGELFF. In DNA, the CDR3 is TGTGCCACCAGCATAACGGGAGAAGCCGGGGAGCTGTTTTTT.

The rearrangement uses TRBV28 and TRBJ1-3; TRBD1 is a possible D gene (5 bases). Germline CDR1 reads MDHEN; CDR2 reads SYDVKM. The CDR3 runs 16 residues. Between the trimmed V and J ends, which lost 3 bases and 4 bases, there was a span of 16 bases. CDR3 loop: CASSLYRTRGGNTIYF. The CDR3 DNA is TGTGCCAGCAGTTTGTACAGGACTAGGGGAGGAAACACCATATATTTT.

This clone is a singleton in its sample. The chain is built from TRBV6-5 and TRBJ2-7, with D possibly being TRBD1 (5 bases). The ends were cut back, 0 bases at V and 1 base at J, with 13 bases in the middle. The length of the CDR3 is 16 residues. CDR1 is MNHEY, CDR2 SVGAGI, per germline. The DNA of the CDR3 is TGTGCCAGCAGTTACTCGGGGCAGGGCACTTCCTACGAGCAGTACTTC. It is translated as CASSYSGQGTSYEQYF.

The chain couples TRBV5-1 to TRBJ2-1, with 7 bases lining up with TRBD2. This CDR3 region has 17 residues. In germline, CDR1 is SGHRS, CDR2 YFSETQ. Trimming took 1 base from V and 0 from J; bases not matched to a gene: 7. CDR3 sequence reads: CASSLRSGGSSYNEQFF. In DNA, the CDR3 is TGCGCCAGCAGCTTGCGTTCGGGGGGTAGCTCCTACAATGAGCAGTTCTTC.

The V and J genes are TRBV7-2 and TRBJ2-3, with 7 bases that match TRBD2. The CDR3 runs 15 residues. V lost 0 bases to trimming and J lost 6 bases; unmatched junction nucleotides: 6. Germline lookup yields CDR1 SGHTA and CDR2 FQGNSA. CDR3 sequence reads: CASSLAAGDVDTQYF. The CDR3 DNA reads as TGTGCCAGCAGCTTAGCTGCGGGGGACGTCGATACGCAGTATTTT.

The rearrangement joins TRBV7-3 to TRBJ2-3; 8 bases line up with TRBD2. Germline CDR1 and CDR2: SGHTA and FQGTGA. V trimming: 5 bases; J trimming: 0 bases; junction bases outside the gene matches: 4. This CDR3 has 15 residues. CDR3 sequence: CASSPGTRSTDTQYF. DNA of the CDR3: TGTGCCAGCAGCCCCGGGACTAGGAGCACAGATACGCAGTATTTT.

The chain employs TRBV28 and TRBJ1-1; no clear D gene. Germline CDR1 MDHEN, CDR2 SYDVKM. The CDR3 is 11 residues long. Trimming took off 2 bases at V and 7 bases at J, with 5 bases between the two ends. The CDR3 sequence: CASSLGLEAFF. CDR3 nucleotides: TGTGCCAGCAGTTTAGGGCTTGAAGCTTTCTTT.

The chain combines TRBV28 with TRBJ1-3; 10 positions agree with TRBD1. Germline CDR1 reads MDHEN; CDR2 reads SYDVKM. Germline trimming cut 8 bases from V and 3 bases from J; bases unmatched to any gene: 10. The CDR3 contains 16 residues. The CDR3 DNA is TGTGCCAGCGGTACTGTGGGACAGGGGAATGGAAACACCATATATTTT. It yields the protein CASGTVGQGNGNTIYF. Complete variable domain (other parts from reference TRBV28 and TRBJ1-3): DVKVTQSSRYLVKRTGEKVFLECVQDMDHENMFWYRQDPGLGLRLIYFSYDVKMKEKGDIPEGYSVSREKKERFSLILESASTNQTSMYLCASGTVGQGNGNTIYFGEGSWLTVV.

V and J are TRBV7-2 and TRBJ2-1; 10 positions agree with TRBD2. Germline loops: CDR1 SGHTA, CDR2 FQGNSA. V was pared by 4 bases and J by 7 bases, with 10 bases of the junction left unmatched. CDR3 length: 16 residues. The CDR3 reads CASSSPRASGRNEQFF. The DNA for the CDR3 is TGTGCCAGCAGCTCTCCCCGGGCTAGCGGGAGAAATGAGCAGTTCTTC.

The chain is built from TRBV7-9 and TRBJ1-2; the D gene is possibly TRBD1 (5 bases). This CDR3 is built from 13 residues. Looked up from germline, CDR1 is SEHNR and CDR2 is FQNEAQ (reference sequence). The V and J ends lost 5 bases and 5 bases respectively, with 12 bases between them. The CDR3 DNA follows: TGTGCCAGCAGCGGAGGGACGTTGTATGGCTACACCTTC. Protein product: CASSGGTLYGYTF.

The chain combines TRBV5-3 with TRBJ1-1, with 8 bases aligning to TRBD1. TRBV5-3 is known as an ORF, though its function is uncertain. The CDR3 is made up of 15 amino acids. V lost 8 bases to trimming and J lost 0 bases; unmatched junction nucleotides: 9. This CDR3 reads CASSTQQGVNTEAFF. CDR3 sequence (DNA): TGTGCCAGCAGCACACAACAGGGGGTGAACACTGAAGCTTTCTTT.

The V call is TRBV5-1, the J call TRBJ2-5; perhaps TRBD2 as D (5 bases). The CDR3 extends over 16 amino acids. CDR1 is SGHRS, CDR2 YFSETQ, per germline. V lost 4 bases to trimming and J lost 1 base, with 17 bases between them. The CDR3 sequence is CASSLDAGGPQETQYF. In DNA form, the CDR3 reads TGCGCCAGCAGCCTGGACGCAGGAGGACCCCAAGAGACCCAGTACTTC.

The rearrangement links TRBV5-8 to TRBJ1-5; no definite D call. This CDR3 is 11 amino acids long. Per germline, CDR1 SGHTS and CDR2 YDEGEE. V dropped 1 base and J dropped 4 bases, with 0 bases sitting between them. The CDR3 region has the DNA TGTGCCAGCAGCTTGAATCAGCCCCAGCATTTT. Its protein product is CASSLNQPQHF.

The rearrangement links TRBV5-4 to TRBJ2-7, with D tentatively TRBD1 (7 bases). CDR1 and CDR2 (germline): SGHNT, YYREEE (reference sequence). The V end lost 5 bases, the J end lost 3 bases, and 21 bases lay between the germline ends. There are 16 residues in the CDR3. CDR3 in amino acids: CASSPRSGGRSYEQYF. For the CDR3, the DNA is TGTGCCAGCAGTCCTCGGTCAGGGGGGCGCAGCTACGAGCAGTACTTC.